The clone carrying this TCR beta chain was detected ten times or more. What it recognizes is unknown. Germline V gene data show CDR1 as LGHNA and CDR2 as YNFKEQ. V was trimmed by 3 bases and J by 0 bases, leaving 6 bases between them. The CDR3 totals 14 residues. The data are from a study of CD8 T cells in ankylosing spondylitis. Notes on the study in general: Several highly homologous variants made up a TCR beta motif, and this motif appeared characteristic of ankylosing spondylitis blood.

Via MiXCR, TCRdb re-called the 5' RACE reads, giving one row per CDR3 protein. The sample shows fewer than 400,000 distinct CDR3 sequences, about a fifth of them seen only once. J is TRBJ2-1 and V is TRBV4-2; no reliable D call. Sequencing was done on a sample of blood, either unsorted or a sorted T cell fraction (not recorded which). The sequence came from a male donor with ankylosing spondylitis. CDR3 bases: TGTGCCAGCAGCCATGGAGACTCCTACAATGAGCAGTTCTTC. This translates into CASSHGDSYNEQFF.